Following are 21 T cell receptor beta chains from one sample sequenced in a study of blood T cell repertoires in COVID-19. Clones were read by immunoSEQ multiplex PCR, and TCRdb kept only the in-frame ones, dropping some. Of about 200,000 clones listed, more than 70% were seen once; the top ten hold 1.5% to 2%. The sequenced sample was peripheral blood. These receptors all stem from a man between 18 and 29 years old with active or convalescent COVID-19.

The chain employs TRBV11-3 and TRBJ2-1; 8 positions match TRBD2. J was trimmed by 3 bases and V by 5 bases; bases with no gene match: 6. The CDR3 is 15 residues long. CDR1 SGHNT and CDR2 YENEEA come from the germline V gene. CDR3 in DNA: TGTGCCAGCAGCCCCAGGACTAGCAGCTACAATGAGCAGTTCTTC. This translates into CASSPRTSSYNEQFF.

The V and J genes are TRBV7-8 and TRBJ1-4; no reliable D call. V was pared by 5 bases and J by 2 bases, with 12 bases between. The germline CDR1 and CDR2 sequences are SGHVS and FQNEAQ. The CDR3 sequence is 15 residues long. DNA of the CDR3: TGTGCCAGCAGCCGAGCTATGGAGACTAATGAAAAACTGTTTTTT. Protein sequence: CASSRAMETNEKLFF.

The genes are TRBV14 and TRBJ2-5; 14 positions agree with TRBD2. CDR1 is SGHDN and CDR2 is FVKESK in the germline V gene. V was clipped by 4 bases and J by 5 bases; unmatched bases: 3. The CDR3 extends over 15 amino acids. The CDR3 is CASSRGLAGVETQYF. As DNA, the CDR3 is TGTGCCAGCAGCCGGGGACTAGCGGGGGTGGAGACCCAGTACTTC.

This chain links TRBV7-8 with TRBJ1-3, with D unclear. This CDR3 spans 17 amino acids. Trimming removed 5 bases at V and 5 bases at J, with 22 bases between. Germline V CDR1 and CDR2: SGHVS, FQNEAQ. Here the CDR3 DNA reads TGTGCCAGCAGCGCTAGCTCAACTCGGGCAAACAGAAACACCATATATTTT. Protein product: CASSASSTRANRNTIYF.

The chain combines TRBV6-1 with TRBJ2-7; D is perhaps TRBD1 (5 bases). Looked up from germline, CDR1 is MNHNS and CDR2 is SASEGT. Trimming shortened V by 2 bases and J by 3 bases, and 14 bases separated the two germline ends. CDR3 length: 15 residues. The DNA of the CDR3 is TGTGCCAGCAGTGAAACCTGGGCCAGGGACTACGAGCAGTACTTC. Translated: CASSETWARDYEQYF.

J is TRBJ2-7 and V is TRBV29-1, with 8 bases lining up with TRBD1. Germline V CDR1 and CDR2: SQVTM, ANQGSEA. This CDR3 has 13 amino acids. V shed 7 bases, J shed 2 bases, and the junction held 7 bases outside the gene matches. The CDR3 loop reads CSGGQGFTYEQYF. The DNA of the CDR3 is TGCAGCGGTGGACAGGGATTTACCTACGAGCAGTACTTC.

The rearrangement joins TRBV14 to TRBJ2-1; D is possibly TRBD2 (6 bases). There are 16 residues in the CDR3. The V gene lost 1 base and the J gene lost 2 bases, with 12 bases spanning the gap. CDR1 and CDR2 from the germline V gene are SGHDN and FVKESK. CDR3: CASSQGLATPYNEQFF. The CDR3 bases are TGTGCCAGCAGCCAAGGGCTAGCGACCCCCTACAATGAGCAGTTCTTC.

This clone was seen only once. The CDR3, as DNA: TGTGCCAGTAGTGTGACAGTCTCTGGAAACACCATATATTTT. Protein sequence: CASSVTVSGNTIYF. The rearrangement links TRBV19 to TRBJ1-3; tentatively, D is TRBD1 (5 bases). This CDR3 is built from 14 residues. Trimming pared 5 bases from V and 0 bases from J, leaving 8 bases between. CDR1 LNHDA and CDR2 SQIVND come from the germline V gene (reference sequence).

The chain employs TRBV7-2 and TRBJ1-2, with D tentatively TRBD1 (5 bases). The CDR3 runs to 15 residues. Germline CDR1 and CDR2: SGHTA and FQGNSA. V dropped 4 bases and J dropped 7 bases, with 19 bases sitting between them. The CDR3 nucleotides are TGTGCCAGCAGCTCCCCTGGCGGGACTCCAGCTGGCTACACCTTC. Its protein product is CASSSPGGTPAGYTF.

The chain joins TRBV5-8 to TRBJ1-5; D not certain. Deletions cut 3 bases from V and 5 bases from J, with 15 bases between. CDR3 length: 15 amino acids. Germline V gives CDR1 SGHTS, CDR2 YDEGEE. CDR3: CASSSGPTKYQPQHF. The CDR3 DNA sequence: TGTGCCAGCAGCTCCGGTCCGACAAAATATCAGCCCCAGCATTTT.

This clone was counted once. V usage is TRBV2 and J usage is TRBJ1-4; 8 nucleotides align to TRBD1. Germline V gene sequence: CDR1 SNHLY, CDR2 FYNNEI. The CDR3 contains 14 residues. The trim removed 7 bases at V and 8 bases at J, leaving 9 bases unmatched. CDR3 nucleotide sequence: TGTGCCAGCAATCCGGACAGGGCCGAAGAAAAACTGTTTTTT. It is translated as CASNPDRAEEKLFF.

The chain links TRBV7-8 to TRBJ1-5; D gene uncertain. Germline V gene data show CDR1 as SGHVS and CDR2 as FQNEAQ. The length of the CDR3 is 17 residues. V lost 4 bases and J lost 5, with 21 bases in between. The CDR3 nucleotides read TGTGCCAGCAGCTCGGGGTGGGCCGGGGAAGATGATCAGCCCCAGCATTTT. Its translation: CASSSGWAGEDDQPQHF.

The chain has TRBV4-1 and TRBJ2-1; D possibly corresponds to TRBD2 (5 bases). The CDR3 totals 14 residues. CDR1 and CDR2 from the germline V gene are MGHRA and YSYEKL. V was trimmed by 6 bases and J by 9 bases, leaving 18 bases between them. The DNA of the CDR3 is TGCGCCAGCAGAATGGTCGGACTCTCGGGTGAGCAGTTCTTC. Protein product: CASRMVGLSGEQFF.

The CDR3, as DNA: TGTGCCAGCAGCGAGGACAGTGTGCATGAGCAGTTCTTC. Amino acid sequence: CASSEDSVHEQFF. The V call is TRBV9, the J call TRBJ2-1; perhaps TRBD1 as D (6 bases). Deletions cut 3 bases from V and 8 bases from J, with 12 bases between. This CDR3 has 13 amino acids. CDR1 is SGDLS and CDR2 is YYNGEE in the germline V gene. The whole variable domain, remainder taken from reference TRBV9 and TRBJ2-1, is DSGVTQTPKHLITATGQRVTLRCSPRSGDLSVYWYQQSLDQGLQFLIQYYNGEERAKGNILERFSAQQFPDLHSELNLSSLELGDSALYFCASSEDSVHEQFFGPGTRLTVL.

The chain has TRBV5-6 and TRBJ1-2, with TRBD1 identical over 8 bases. Losses at the gene ends were 1 base for V and 0 bases for J; bases not matched to a gene: 2. The CDR3 extends over 15 amino acids. Germline V gene lookup returns CDR1 SGHDT and CDR2 YYEEEE. The CDR3: CASSLPGGANYGYTF. The CDR3 DNA is TGTGCCAGCAGCTTGCCAGGGGGCGCTAACTATGGCTACACCTTC.

The chain uses TRBV5-6 and TRBJ1-1; TRBD1 aligns across 11 bases. V dropped 3 bases and J dropped 10; count of bases not matched to a gene: 11. Per germline, CDR1 SGHDT and CDR2 YYEEEE. This CDR3 contains 15 residues. CDR3 sequence (DNA): TGTGCCAGCAGCTCGAGGGACAGGGGGATAAATGGAGCTTTCTTT. Translating it yields CASSSRDRGINGAFF. The full variable domain, rest sourced from reference TRBV5-6 and TRBJ1-1, is DAGVTQSPTHLIKTRGQQVTLRCSPKSGHDTVSWYQQALGQGPQFIFQYYEEEERQRGNFPDRFSGHQFPNYSSELNVNALLLGDSALYLCASSSRDRGINGAFFGQGTRLTVV.

CDR3 residues: CASSLSGGAYEQYF. The DNA of the CDR3 is TGTGCCAGCTCACTTAGCGGGGGGGCCTACGAGCAGTACTTC. The rearrangement links TRBV18 to TRBJ2-7, with 11 positions matching TRBD2. CDR1 KGHSH and CDR2 LQKENI come from the germline V gene. The CDR3 extends over 14 amino acids. J lost 2 bases, V lost 4 bases, and 1 base had no gene match.

This clone has just a few counts. The J gene is TRBJ1-5, the V gene TRBV6-1, with TRBD1 matching over 11 bases. The CDR3 contains 19 residues. With 4 bases clipped from V and 7 bases from J, the junction kept 18 bases outside the gene matches. CDR1 is MNHNS and CDR2 is SASEGT in the germline V gene. The CDR3 region is CASSGPDRGRKGFKQPQHF. CDR3 coding DNA: TGTGCCAGCAGTGGACCGGACAGGGGGCGGAAAGGGTTTAAGCAGCCCCAGCATTTT.

The chain links TRBV19 to TRBJ1-2; 8 nucleotides match TRBD1. The CDR3 loop spans 14 amino acids. Germline-derived CDR1 and CDR2 are LNHDA and SQIVND (reference sequence). Trimming took 9 bases from V and 3 from J; bases not matched to a gene: 9. The CDR3 loop is CASREDRADYGYTF. CDR3 bases: TGTGCCAGCCGGGAGGACAGGGCGGACTATGGCTACACCTTC.

The chain carries TRBV7-2 and TRBJ2-1; TRBD2 is a possible D gene (5 bases). Germline V gives CDR1 SGHTA, CDR2 FQGNSA. The V and J ends lost 5 bases and 7 bases respectively, with 12 bases between them. There are 13 residues in the CDR3. CDR3 residues: CASSTRRINEQFF. Written as DNA, the CDR3 is TGTGCCAGCAGCACTAGACGGATTAATGAGCAGTTCTTC.

V usage is TRBV7-2 and J usage is TRBJ2-3; D might be TRBD2 (6 bases). CDR1 SGHTA and CDR2 FQGNSA come from the germline V gene. V was clipped by 1 base and J by 14 bases, with 25 bases between them. The CDR3 spans 16 residues. This CDR3 reads CASSLEVASASARGYF. The CDR3, as DNA: TGTGCCAGCAGCTTAGAGGTGGCTAGCGCTTCGGCCCGGGGGTATTTT.